The entry below describes one T cell receptor beta chain. This CDR3 is built from 15 residues. Germline-derived CDR1 and CDR2 are SGHRS and YFSETQ. The V gene lost 3 bases and the J gene lost 2 bases, with 13 bases spanning the gap. The source of the sample is a study of blood T cell repertoires in COVID-19. Study overall: The origin of the acute and convalescent COVID-19 samples was the United States, Italy and Spain. Sources were T cells, B-cell-depleted T cells, or PBMCs; the material itself was cDNA or gDNA.

Original analysis: How many nucleated cells were present was estimated from reference gene primer amplification. Clones were sequenced by immunoSEQ multiplex PCR, and TCRdb holds only the in-frame ones, with some missing. The DNA was the basis for D and trimming; V, J and clone size are from that table. The sample has under 200,000 clones; approximately 86% are singletons. Sequencing input: peripheral blood. This TCR derives from a man in his 70s with acute or convalescent COVID-19. The chain carries TRBV5-1 and TRBJ2-3; weak D call: TRBD2 (6 bases). The CDR3 protein is CASSSRDSNTDTQYF. The CDR3 coding sequence is TGCGCCAGCAGCTCTCGGGACTCCAACACAGATACGCAGTATTTT.